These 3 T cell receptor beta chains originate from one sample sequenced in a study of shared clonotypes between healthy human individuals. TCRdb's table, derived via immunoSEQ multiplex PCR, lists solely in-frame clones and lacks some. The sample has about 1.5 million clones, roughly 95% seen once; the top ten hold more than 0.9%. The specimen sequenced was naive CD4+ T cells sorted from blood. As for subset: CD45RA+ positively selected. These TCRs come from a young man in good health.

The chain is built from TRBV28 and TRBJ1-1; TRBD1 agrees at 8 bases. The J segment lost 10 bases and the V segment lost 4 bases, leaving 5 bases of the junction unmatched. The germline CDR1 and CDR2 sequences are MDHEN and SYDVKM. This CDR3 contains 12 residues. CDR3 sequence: CASSYSGQAAFF. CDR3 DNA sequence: TGTGCCAGCAGTTACTCGGGACAGGCAGCTTTCTTT.

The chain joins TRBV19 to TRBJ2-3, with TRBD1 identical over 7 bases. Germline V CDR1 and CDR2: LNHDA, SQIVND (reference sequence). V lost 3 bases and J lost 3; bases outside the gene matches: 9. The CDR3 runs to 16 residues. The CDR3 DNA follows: TGTGCCAGTAGTATTCTCCCGACAGGGACGACAGATACGCAGTATTTT. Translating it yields CASSILPTGTTDTQYF.

CDR3 in amino acids: CASSTDTDTEAFF. The DNA of the CDR3 is TGTGCCAGCAGTACCGACACGGACACTGAAGCTTTCTTT. This chain links TRBV2 with TRBJ1-1; unclear D gene. The CDR3 runs 13 residues. Trimming stripped 5 bases from V and 3 bases from J, with 10 bases between. CDR1 and CDR2 from the germline V gene are SNHLY and FYNNEI. The full variable domain, completed using reference TRBV2 and TRBJ1-1, is EPEVTQTPSHQVTQMGQEVILRCVPISNHLYFYWYRQILGQKVEFLVSFYNNEISEKSEIFDDQFSVERPDGSNFTLKIRSTKLEDSAMYFCASSTDTDTEAFFGQGTRLTVV.